This is a list of T cell receptor beta chains from one sample in a study of OX40 agonist ivuxolimab in advanced cancers. Libraries were prepared by immunoSEQ multiplex PCR; TCRdb keeps only in-frame clonotypes and omits some of them. The table records about 50,000 clones, 75% to 85% of them present only once. Material: CD4+ or CD8+ T cells sorted from blood, obtained in a trial of the OX40 agonist ivuxolimab. The receptors originated from an adult with an advanced solid tumor such as melanoma, head and neck, liver or kidney cancer. Both conserved end residues are part of each CDR3. Fields, in order: V gene, J gene, clone size, D gene, CDR3 DNA, CDR3 protein. The D gene is left open where the match is weak. Expanded clones get a size class; other rows say once, few or many, or leave the size out.

>TRBV19|TRBJ1-1|.|TRBD1
TGTGCCAGTAGTATTATGACAGGGATAAGGGGAACTGAAGCTTTCTTT
CASSIMTGIRGTEAFF
>TRBV9|TRBJ2-1|.|TRBD1
TGTGCCAGCAGCGTAGAGGGACAGGGGAGGAGTGAGCAGTTCTTC
CASSVEGQGRSEQFF
>TRBV11-2|TRBJ2-1|.|.
TGTGCCAGCAGCTCCCGGGGCCTCTACAATGAGCAGTTCTTC
CASSSRGLYNEQFF
>TRBV2|TRBJ2-7|once|.
TGTGCCAGTAGTTCCCGACTGGGGGGCTACGAGCAGTACTTC
CASSSRLGGYEQYF
>TRBV5-4|TRBJ2-5|.|.
TGTGCCAGCAGCCCTTTTAGTGGGAGGAACGGAGAGACCCAGTACTTC
CASSPFSGRNGETQYF
>TRBV5-1|TRBJ1-2|.|TRBD1
TGCGCCAGCAGCTTCGGAACCGGGACAGACTATGGCTACACCTTC
CASSFGTGTDYGYTF
>TRBV4-3|TRBJ1-4|.|.
TGCGCCAGCAGCCAAGATAATGAAGGACCGAGCAATGAAAAACTGTTTTTT
CASSQDNEGPSNEKLFF
>TRBV5-6|TRBJ1-4|.|.
TGTGCCAGCAGCTTCTTGGCCCGGATTAATGAAAAACTGTTTTTT
CASSFLARINEKLFF
>TRBV5-4|TRBJ2-4|.|.
TGTGCCAGCAGCTCTTCCCGGGAAGGGAAAAACATTCAGTACTTC
CASSSSREGKNIQYF
>TRBV27|TRBJ1-1|.|.
TGTGCCAGCAGCCGCGCCGTGAGGGGCACTGAAGCTTTCTTT
CASSRAVRGTEAFF
>TRBV7-9|TRBJ2-7|.|.
TGTGCCAGCAGCTCGCGCGCAGGGAGTGTATACGAGCAGTACTTC
CASSSRAGSVYEQYF
>TRBV7-9|TRBJ2-2|once|TRBD1
TGTGCCAGCAGCTCAAACAGGGGAACCGGGGAGCTGTTTTTT
CASSSNRGTGELFF
>TRBV18|TRBJ2-4|.|.
TGTGCCAGCTCACAATCGGCCCTAAGGCTAGTTTCCAAAAACATTCAGTACTTC
CASSQSALRLVSKNIQYF
>TRBV18|TRBJ1-2|.|.
TGTGCCAGCTCACCACCGAAAGGGTCGGGTGGCTACACCTTC
CASSPPKGSGGYTF
>TRBV5-1|TRBJ1-4|once|TRBD1
TGCGCCAGCAGCTTGGCCTACAGGGGCGGTAATGAAAAACTGTTTTTT
CASSLAYRGGNEKLFF
>TRBV4-3|TRBJ1-4|.|TRBD1
TGCGCCAGCAGCCAAGGGGGCAGAAGGACAGGGGACGAAAAACTGTTTTTT
CASSQGGRRTGDEKLFF
>TRBV2|TRBJ2-6|.|.
TGTGCCAGCAGTCTAGAGGGGGACCGCTTATCTGGGGCCAACGTCCTGACTTTC
CASSLEGDRLSGANVLTF
>TRBV5-1|TRBJ1-2|.|TRBD1
TGCGCCAGCGAGCAGCCCTCCGGACAGGGGGTCACCTTC
CASEQPSGQGVTF
>TRBV19|TRBJ2-1|few|TRBD1
TGTGCCAGTAGTTCCTTGACAGGGGGCCAGGTTGAGCAGTTCTTC
CASSSLTGGQVEQFF
>TRBV19|TRBJ1-1|.|.
TGTGCCAGTTCCACTACAGAAAACACTGAAGCTTTCTTT
CASSTTENTEAFF
>TRBV28|TRBJ1-6|few|.
TGTGCCAGCCGTCGTCGCCCTTTGACTAATTCACCCCTCCACTTT
CASRRRPLTNSPLHF
>TRBV19|TRBJ2-3|.|TRBD2
TGTGCCAGTAGTATAGCTCTCCCACTAGCGGGGAACACAGATACGCAGTATTTT
CASSIALPLAGNTDTQYF
>TRBV6-1|TRBJ1-2|.|TRBD1
TGTGCCAGCAGGGTGGCAGGGGGTCCGAACTATGGCTACACCTTC
CASRVAGGPNYGYTF
>TRBV5-1|TRBJ2-1|.|.
TGCGCCAGCAGCCCTGGGCGTGGTAACAATGAGCAGTTCTTC
CASSPGRGNNEQFF
>TRBV19|TRBJ1-1|.|.
TGTGCCAGTAGTGCCTACCTGAACACTGAAGCTTTCTTT
CASSAYLNTEAFF
>TRBV25-1|TRBJ2-5|.|TRBD2
TGTGCCAGCAGCCAGGGGCTAGCGGGGGTCGGGGAGACCCAGTACTTC
CASSQGLAGVGETQYF
>TRBV30|TRBJ2-2|.|TRBD2
TGTGCCTGGAGAACTAGCGGGAGGGGCACCGGGGAGCTGTTTTTT
CAWRTSGRGTGELFF
>TRBV19|TRBJ1-4|few|TRBD1
TGTGCCAGTAGTATGGGACAGGGGAGAGAAAAACTGTTTTTT
CASSMGQGREKLFF
>TRBV19|TRBJ1-2|.|.
TGTGCCAGTAGTGTGCCGGGAGGACCGGCATCTGGCTACACCTTC
CASSVPGGPASGYTF
>TRBV6-1|TRBJ1-2|.|.
TGTGCCAGCAGTGAACAGGGGACCTATGGCTACACCTTC
CASSEQGTYGYTF
>TRBV19|TRBJ1-2|.|.
TGTGCCAGCGAAAGGGTGGGCTATGGCTACACCTTC
CASERVGYGYTF
>TRBV7-2|TRBJ2-7|.|.
TGTGCCAGCAGCTTAATTCGAGCGCCGTACGAGCAGTACTTC
CASSLIRAPYEQYF
>TRBV27|TRBJ2-7|few|.
TGTGCCAGTGATCGGGGGAGCTACGAGCAGTACTTC
CASDRGSYEQYF
>TRBV6-6|TRBJ1-2|.|.
TGTGCCAGCAGTTACTCGAGGGGAGGCAATGGCTACACCTTC
CASSYSRGGNGYTF
>TRBV25-1|TRBJ1-6|.|TRBD1
TGTGCCAGCAGATGGGACAGGGAAAATTCACCCCTCCACTTT
CASRWDRENSPLHF
>TRBV19|TRBJ1-2|.|.
TGTGCCAGTAGTAAAATCCAGGAGGGTACTGCTGGCTACACCTTC
CASSKIQEGTAGYTF
>TRBV19|TRBJ1-5|.|.
TGTGCCAGTCGAGATAGCAATCAGCCCCAGCATTTT
CASRDSNQPQHF
>TRBV11-2|TRBJ1-2|.|.
TGTGCCAGCAGCACCGTCGGACGGACTTATGGCTACACCTTC
CASSTVGRTYGYTF
>TRBV5-5|TRBJ1-2|.|TRBD1
TGTGCCAGCAGCCGACAGGGGGCCCAAGCTAACTATGGCTACACCTTC
CASSRQGAQANYGYTF
>TRBV7-9|TRBJ1-5|.|.
TGTGCCAGCAGCTTAGAGGGAGGGCGAGATAGCAATCAGCCCCAGCATTTT
CASSLEGGRDSNQPQHF
>TRBV28|TRBJ1-2|.|.
TGTGCCAGCAGCCCCGGGGGGATTAACTATGGCTACACCTTC
CASSPGGINYGYTF
>TRBV6-1|TRBJ1-5|.|TRBD1
TGTGCCAGCAGTGTGGGAGCGGCACAGGGGGCGAGGAATCAGCCCCAGCATTTT
CASSVGAAQGARNQPQHF
>TRBV5-1|TRBJ1-4|.|TRBD1
TGCGCCAGCAGCTTTGGGACAGGGGGCTACGGTAATGAAAAACTGTTTTTT
CASSFGTGGYGNEKLFF
>TRBV7-8|TRBJ2-5|few|.
TGTGCCAGCAGCGTGTCTAGCGTTAGGGAGACCCAGTACTTC
CASSVSSVRETQYF
>TRBV9|TRBJ1-2|.|.
TGTGCCAGCAGCCGGAGGGAGGACTATGGCTACACCTTC
CASSRREDYGYTF
>TRBV9|TRBJ1-6|once|.
TGTGCCAGCAGCGGAAACAGGGTGGGTTCACCCCTCCACTTT
CASSGNRVGSPLHF
>TRBV5-8|TRBJ1-5|.|.
TGTGCCAGCAGCTTACCGGGACGGATCAATCAGCCCCAGCATTTT
CASSLPGRINQPQHF
>TRBV29-1|TRBJ1-1|.|.
TGCAGCGTTGCCGTGGGACAGAACACTGAAGCTTTCTTT
CSVAVGQNTEAFF
>TRBV4-3|TRBJ2-1|.|TRBD2
TGCGCCAGCAGGGGAGAGGGGAGGGATGGTGAGCAGTTCTTC
CASRGEGRDGEQFF
>TRBV19|TRBJ1-6|.|.
TGTGCCAGTTGGGCGACCGCTTATAATTCACCCCTCCACTTT
CASWATAYNSPLHF
>TRBV5-1|TRBJ2-1|few|.
TGCGCCAGCAGCTTGGCCGGGGCCGGCGGGTCCTACAATGAGCAGTTCTTC
CASSLAGAGGSYNEQFF
>TRBV7-9|TRBJ2-1|.|TRBD2
TGTGCCAGCAGCTTAGCACTAGCGGGGGCTAATGAGCAGTTCTTC
CASSLALAGANEQFF
>TRBV7-6|TRBJ2-3|.|.
TGTGCCAGCAGCTTGTCGGGAGTCAGCACAGATACGCAGTATTTT
CASSLSGVSTDTQYF
>TRBV28|TRBJ2-2|.|.
TGTGCCAGCAGTTTGAGGCGTCCGCGAGGGGTCGGGGAGCTGTTTTTT
CASSLRRPRGVGELFF
>TRBV14|TRBJ1-2|.|.
TGTGCCAGCAGCCACCCGGGGGCCGGCTACACCTTC
CASSHPGAGYTF
>TRBV6-5|TRBJ1-2|.|.
TGTGCCAGCAGCCGAAACAAGTACTATGGCTACACCTTC
CASSRNKYYGYTF
>TRBV5-4|TRBJ2-3|.|.
TGTGCCAGCAGCTCCCGGACGGATAGCACAGATACGCAGTATTTT
CASSSRTDSTDTQYF